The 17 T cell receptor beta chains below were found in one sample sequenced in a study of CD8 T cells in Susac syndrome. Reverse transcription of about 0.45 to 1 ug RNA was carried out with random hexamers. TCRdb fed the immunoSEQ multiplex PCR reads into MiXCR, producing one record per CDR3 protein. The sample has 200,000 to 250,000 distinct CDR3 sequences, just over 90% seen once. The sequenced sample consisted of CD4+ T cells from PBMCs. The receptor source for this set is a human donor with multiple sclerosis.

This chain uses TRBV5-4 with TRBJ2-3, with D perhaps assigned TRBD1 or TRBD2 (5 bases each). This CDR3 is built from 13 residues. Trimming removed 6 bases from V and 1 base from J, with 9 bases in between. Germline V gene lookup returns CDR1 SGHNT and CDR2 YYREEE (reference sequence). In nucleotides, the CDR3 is TGTGCCAGCAAACAGGAGGGCACAGATACGCAGTATTTT. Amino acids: CASKQEGTDTQYF.

The CDR3 region is CASSFRPGAEAFF. In nucleotides, the CDR3 is TGTGCCAGCAGTTTCAGACCGGGCGCTGAAGCTTTCTTT. The chain uses TRBV12-3 or TRBV12-4 and TRBJ1-1; the D is unclear. The CDR3 loop spans 13 amino acids. Trimming removed 3 bases from V and 6 bases from J, with 11 bases in between.

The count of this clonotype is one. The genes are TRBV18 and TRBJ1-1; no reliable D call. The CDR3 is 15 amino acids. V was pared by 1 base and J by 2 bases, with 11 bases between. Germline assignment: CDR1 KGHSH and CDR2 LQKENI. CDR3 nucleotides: TGTGCCAGCTCACCACAAGTCAACCCCAACACTGAAGCTTTCTTT. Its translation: CASSPQVNPNTEAFF.

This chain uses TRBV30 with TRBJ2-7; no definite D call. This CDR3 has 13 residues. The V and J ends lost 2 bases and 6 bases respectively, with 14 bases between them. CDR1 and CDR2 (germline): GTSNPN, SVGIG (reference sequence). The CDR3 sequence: CAWSPQFSGEQYV. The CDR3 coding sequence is TGTGCCTGGAGTCCCCAGTTTTCGGGCGAGCAGTACGTC.

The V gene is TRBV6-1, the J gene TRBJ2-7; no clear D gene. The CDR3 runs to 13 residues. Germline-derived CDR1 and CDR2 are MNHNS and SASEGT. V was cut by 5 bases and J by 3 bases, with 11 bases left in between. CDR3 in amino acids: CASSPDRFYEQYV. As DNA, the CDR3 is TGTGCCAGCAGTCCGGACCGATTCTACGAGCAGTACGTC.

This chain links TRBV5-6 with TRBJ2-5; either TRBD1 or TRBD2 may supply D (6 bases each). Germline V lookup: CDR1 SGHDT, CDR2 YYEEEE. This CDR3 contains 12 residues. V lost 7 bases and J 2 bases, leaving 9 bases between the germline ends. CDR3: CASGGLQETQYF. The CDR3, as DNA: TGTGCCAGCGGGGGGCTGCAAGAGACCCAGTACTTC.

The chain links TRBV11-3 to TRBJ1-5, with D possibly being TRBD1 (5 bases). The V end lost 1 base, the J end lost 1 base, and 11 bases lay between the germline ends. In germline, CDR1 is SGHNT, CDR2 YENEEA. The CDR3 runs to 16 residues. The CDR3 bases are TGTGCCAGCAGCTTAGGGGCGGGGACGAGCAATCAGCCCCAGCATTTT. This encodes CASSLGAGTSNQPQHF.

CDR3 DNA sequence: TGTGCCAGCAGCTACCCGGGACTAGCGGGGATGAGTGGGACCCAGTACTTC. Amino acids: CASSYPGLAGMSGTQYF. The rearrangement links TRBV5-4 to TRBJ2-5; 13 bases are a match to TRBD2. This CDR3 comprises 17 residues. Losses at the gene ends were 3 bases for V and 7 bases for J; bases not matched to a gene: 12. From germline, CDR1 is SGHNT and CDR2 YYREEE (reference sequence).

In DNA, the CDR3 is TGTGCCAGCAGGGCCAGACAGGGCTCAAACTCACCCCTCCACTTT. Translated, it gives CASRARQGSNSPLHF. The V call is TRBV6-5, the J call TRBJ1-6, with TRBD1 matching over 7 bases. Trimming cost V 6 bases and J 10 bases; bases outside gene matches: 12. Germline V gene sequence: CDR1 MNHEY, CDR2 SVGAGI. The CDR3 contains 15 residues.

The CDR3 sequence: CSASEGQGIDEQFF. The CDR3 DNA reads TGCAGTGCTAGTGAGGGACAGGGAATAGATGAGCAGTTCTTC. This chain joins TRBV20-1 and TRBJ2-1; TRBD1 aligns across 9 bases. The germline V gene has CDR1 DFQATT and CDR2 SNEGSKA (reference sequence). CDR3 length equals 14 residues. The V segment lost 3 bases and the J segment 8 bases; nucleotides outside the gene matches: 8.

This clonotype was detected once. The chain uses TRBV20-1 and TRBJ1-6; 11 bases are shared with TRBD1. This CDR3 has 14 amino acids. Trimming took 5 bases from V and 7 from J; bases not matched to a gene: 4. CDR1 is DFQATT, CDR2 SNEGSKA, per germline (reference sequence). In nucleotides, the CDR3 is TGCAGTGCTTCGGGACAGGGGGTAAATTCACCCCTCCACTTT. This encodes CSASGQGVNSPLHF.

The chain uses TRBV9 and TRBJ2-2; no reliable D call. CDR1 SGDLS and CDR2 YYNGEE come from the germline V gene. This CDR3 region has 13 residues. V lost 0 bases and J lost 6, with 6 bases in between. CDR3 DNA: TGTGCCAGCAGCGTAGCTATCCCCGGGGAGCTGTTTTTT. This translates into CASSVAIPGELFF. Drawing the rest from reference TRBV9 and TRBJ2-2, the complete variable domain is DSGVTQTPKHLITATGQRVTLRCSPRSGDLSVYWYQQSLDQGLQFLIQYYNGEERAKGNILERFSAQQFPDLHSELNLSSLELGDSALYFCASSVAIPGELFFGEGSRLTVL.

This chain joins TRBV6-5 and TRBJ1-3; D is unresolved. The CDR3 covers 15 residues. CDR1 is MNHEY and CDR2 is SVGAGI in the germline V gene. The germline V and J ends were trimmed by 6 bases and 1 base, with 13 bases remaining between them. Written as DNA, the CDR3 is TGTGCCAGCAGACCCCTCGGACCTTCTGGAAACACCATATATTTT. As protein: CASRPLGPSGNTIYF.

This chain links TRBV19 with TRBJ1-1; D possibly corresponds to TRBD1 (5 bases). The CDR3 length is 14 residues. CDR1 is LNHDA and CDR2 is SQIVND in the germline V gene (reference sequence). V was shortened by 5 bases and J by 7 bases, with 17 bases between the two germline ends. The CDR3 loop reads CASSLDQAGNEAFF. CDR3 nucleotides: TGTGCCAGTAGTCTCGACCAGGCAGGGAATGAAGCTTTCTTT.

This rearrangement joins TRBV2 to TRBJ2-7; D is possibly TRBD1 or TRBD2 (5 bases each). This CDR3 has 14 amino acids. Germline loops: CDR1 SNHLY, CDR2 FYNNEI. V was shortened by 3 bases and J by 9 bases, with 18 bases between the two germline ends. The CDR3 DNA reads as TGTGCCAGCAGTGAGGCCGTCACCCCGGGACGGCAGTACGTC. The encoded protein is CASSEAVTPGRQYV.

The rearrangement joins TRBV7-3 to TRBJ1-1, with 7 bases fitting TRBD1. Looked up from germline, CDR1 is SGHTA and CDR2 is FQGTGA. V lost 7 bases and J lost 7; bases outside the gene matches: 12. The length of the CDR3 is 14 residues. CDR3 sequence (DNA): TGTGCCAGCACATACGACGGGACAGAGCTTGAAGCTTTCTTT. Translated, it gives CASTYDGTELEAFF.

The CDR3 loop reads CATSRSGTSVEQFF. The DNA of the CDR3 is TGTGCCACCAGCAGGTCCGGGACTAGCGTAGAGCAGTTCTTC. The V and J genes are TRBV15 and TRBJ2-1; TRBD2 matches at 10 bases. This CDR3 is 14 amino acids long. Germline lookup yields CDR1 LNHNV and CDR2 YYDKDF (reference sequence). V shed 3 bases and J 10 bases; nucleotides not matched to a gene: 6. Looking up the rest from reference TRBV15 and TRBJ2-1 gives the full variable domain: DAMVIQNPRYQVTQFGKPVTLSCSQTLNHNVMYWYQQKSSQAPKLLFHYYDKDFNNEADTPDNFQSRRPNTSFCFLDIRSPGLGDTAMYLCATSRSGTSVEQFFGPGTRLTVL.